Listed below are T cell receptor beta chains from one sample, sequenced in a study of graft-versus-host responses after intestinal transplantation. The data were produced by immunoSEQ multiplex PCR, yet TCRdb's version contains in-frame clones alone and is incomplete. The sample includes 95,000 to 100,000 clones, more than 75% of them seen just once. The starting material was PBMCs, obtained 255 days after intestinal transplant. The receptors come from a human patient who received an intestinal transplant, so some T cells may come from the graft donor. The CDR3 runs from the conserved cysteine through the conserved F or W. The order of the fields is clone size, J gene, V gene, D gene, CDR3 protein, CDR3 DNA. A D gene is named only where the DNA matches it firmly. The size entry is marked missing in some rows and otherwise reads once, few, many or a size class.

>-|TRBJ1-4|TRBV5-6|-
CASSLGFGATNEKLFF
TGTGCCAGCAGTTTGGGGTTCGGTGCAACTAATGAAAAACTGTTTTTT
>-|TRBJ1-2|TRBV7-6|-
CASSFGANYGYTF
TGTGCCAGCAGCTTTGGGGCTAACTATGGCTACACCTTC
>-|TRBJ2-3|TRBV25-1|-
CASSFTGKDTQYF
TGTGCCAGCAGCTTCACAGGGAAAGATACGCAGTATTTT
>-|TRBJ2-3|TRBV19|TRBD2
CASSIAERGAGDTQYF
TGTGCCAGTAGTATAGCAGAGCGGGGGGCTGGAGATACGCAGTATTTT
>-|TRBJ1-1|TRBV27|-
CASSLYPGRWVVDTEAFF
TGTGCCAGCAGTTTATACCCAGGGCGCTGGGTCGTGGACACTGAAGCTTTCTTT
>-|TRBJ1-1|TRBV19|-
CASSAYPMGTEAFF
TGTGCCAGTAGTGCATACCCAATGGGGACTGAAGCTTTCTTT
>once|TRBJ1-1|TRBV7-2|-
CASSIYTEAFF
TGTGCCAGCAGCATCTACACGGAAGCTTTCTTT
>few|TRBJ2-7|TRBV30|TRBD1
CAWLTGSPSYEQYF
TGTGCCTGGCTGACAGGGAGCCCTTCCTACGAGCAGTACTTC
>-|TRBJ2-7|TRBV9|-
CASSEGTEGEQYF
TGTGCCAGCAGCGAAGGGACGGAGGGCGAGCAGTACTTC
>few|TRBJ2-6|TRBV6-5|-
CASSYRESGANVLTF
TGTGCCAGCAGTTACAGGGAGTCTGGGGCCAACGTCCTGACTTTC